This is a list of T cell receptor beta chains from one sample in a study of control samples from healthy donors and cancer patients. The protocol was immunoSEQ multiplex PCR, while the TCRdb copy is restricted to in-frame clones and leaves out a portion. The sample has 150,000 or so clones; 94% are singletons. Material for sequencing was blood. Receptors were obtained from a man aged 35 to 55 in good health. The CDR3 runs from the conserved cysteine through the conserved F or W. A D gene is named only where the DNA matches it firmly. Rows give clone size only sometimes, using once, few, many, or a class for an expanded clone.

CDR3,DNA,V,D,J,size
CASQVRDKDEQYF,TGTGCCAGCCAGGTGAGGGACAAGGACGAGCAGTACTTC,TRBV5-5,.,TRBJ2-7,.
CASSYSTAERWTQYF,TGTGCCAGCAGTTACTCGACGGCAGAAAGGTGGACCCAGTACTTC,TRBV6-5,.,TRBJ2-5,.
CASIPQGASYNEQFF,TGTGCCAGCATCCCCCAGGGGGCGTCTTACAATGAGCAGTTCTTC,TRBV27,TRBD1,TRBJ2-1,.
CASSEDTGDLNTEAFF,TGTGCCAGCAGTGAAGACACAGGGGACTTGAACACTGAAGCTTTCTTT,TRBV6-1,TRBD1,TRBJ1-1,.
CASSERVSGNTIYF,TGTGCCAGCTCAGAACGGGTATCTGGAAACACCATATATTTT,TRBV18,.,TRBJ1-3,.
CASRNTYGYTF,TGTGCCAGCAGAAATACCTATGGCTACACCTTC,TRBV28,.,TRBJ1-2,.
CASRPRFGDIEKLFF,TGTGCCAGCAGGCCGCGCTTCGGGGACATTGAAAAACTGTTTTTT,TRBV28,.,TRBJ1-4,.
CASSRTGTGLHTIYF,TGCGCCAGCAGCCGAACCGGGACAGGGCTTCACACCATATATTTT,TRBV4-3,TRBD1,TRBJ1-3,.
CATRLSEDEKLFF,TGTGCCACCAGACTTTCAGAGGATGAAAAACTGTTTTTT,TRBV15,.,TRBJ1-4,.
CASSRTGPGEKLFF,TGTGCCAGCAGTCGGACGGGACCCGGGGAAAAACTGTTTTTT,TRBV2,.,TRBJ1-4,.
CASGGTSYNEQFF,TGTGCCAGCGGAGGGACCTCCTACAATGAGCAGTTCTTC,TRBV18,.,TRBJ2-1,once
CASSFGRPGGAGELFF,TGTGCCAGCAGCTTCGGTAGACCAGGGGGCGCAGGGGAGCTGTTTTTT,TRBV5-4,TRBD1,TRBJ2-2,.
CASNPGTQDGPHPTDTQYF,TGTGCCAGCAATCCTGGAACTCAGGACGGGCCTCACCCTACAGATACGCAGTATTTT,TRBV28,.,TRBJ2-3,.
CASSMWTETDTQYF,TGTGCCAGCAGCATGTGGACGGAGACAGATACGCAGTATTTT,TRBV7-9,.,TRBJ2-3,.
CASSLARGGGAIDTQYF,TGTGCCAGCAGCTTAGCGCGGGGCGGGGGGGCTATCGATACGCAGTATTTT,TRBV7-2,TRBD2,TRBJ2-3,.
CASSYPLRLADNEQFF,TGTGCCAGCAGTTACCCTTTGAGACTAGCAGACAATGAGCAGTTCTTC,TRBV6-2/TRBV6-3,TRBD2,TRBJ2-1,.
CATSDWIRGADTQYF,TGTGCCACCAGTGATTGGATTAGGGGGGCAGATACGCAGTATTTT,TRBV24-1,.,TRBJ2-3,.
CASSLKSDRTYNEQFF,TGCGCCAGCAGCTTGAAGTCCGACAGAACCTACAATGAGCAGTTCTTC,TRBV5-1,.,TRBJ2-1,.
CASNPGGAGSYEQYF,TGTGCCAGTAACCCCGGTGGAGCGGGGTCCTACGAGCAGTACTTC,TRBV19,TRBD2,TRBJ2-7,.
CASSWGTGSSYEQYF,TGCGCCAGCAGCTGGGGGACAGGGAGCTCCTACGAGCAGTACTTC,TRBV5-1,TRBD1,TRBJ2-7,.
CASLDRARSGNTIYF,TGTGCCAGCCTCGACAGGGCCCGCTCTGGAAACACCATATATTTT,TRBV7-6,TRBD1,TRBJ1-3,once
CASSLSGGYWYEQYF,TGTGCCAGCAGTTTATCCGGGGGCTATTGGTACGAGCAGTACTTC,TRBV27,.,TRBJ2-7,.
CASSLARSGNTIYF,TGTGCCAGCAGCTTGGCCAGATCTGGAAACACCATATATTTT,TRBV5-6,.,TRBJ1-3,.
CASSLGTGGKEKLFF,TGCGCCAGCAGCTTGGGGACAGGGGGGAAGGAAAAACTGTTTTTT,TRBV5-1,TRBD1,TRBJ1-4,.
CASSQDPPGDYTEAFF,TGCGCCAGCAGCCAAGATCCCCCCGGCGATTACACTGAAGCTTTCTTT,TRBV4-1,.,TRBJ1-1,.
CASSLGGTGANVLTF,TGTGCCAGCAGCTTAGGGGGGACTGGGGCCAACGTCCTGACTTTC,TRBV7-2,.,TRBJ2-6,.
CASRGAGYNYGYTF,TGTGCCAGCAGGGGGGCCGGGTACAACTATGGCTACACCTTC,TRBV2,.,TRBJ1-2,.
CASSRPGLTSSYNEQFF,TGCGCCAGCAGCCGGCCGGGACTCACGAGCTCCTACAATGAGCAGTTCTTC,TRBV4-1,.,TRBJ2-1,.
CASSSGASYEQYF,TGTGCCAGTAGTTCCGGGGCCAGCTACGAGCAGTACTTC,TRBV19,.,TRBJ2-7,.
CASSAGQGASGYTF,TGTGCCAGCAGCGCCGGACAGGGAGCAAGTGGCTACACCTTC,TRBV9,TRBD1,TRBJ1-2,.
CASSPGRQNNSPLHF,TGTGCCAGCTCACCCGGGAGGCAGAATAATTCACCCCTCCACTTT,TRBV18,.,TRBJ1-6,.
CASSSQTNYGYTF,TGTGCCAGCAGCTCTCAAACTAACTATGGCTACACCTTC,TRBV6-5,.,TRBJ1-2,.
CASSAGTGIYEQYF,TGTGCCAGCAGCGCGGGAACAGGGATTTACGAGCAGTACTTC,TRBV7-2,.,TRBJ2-7,.